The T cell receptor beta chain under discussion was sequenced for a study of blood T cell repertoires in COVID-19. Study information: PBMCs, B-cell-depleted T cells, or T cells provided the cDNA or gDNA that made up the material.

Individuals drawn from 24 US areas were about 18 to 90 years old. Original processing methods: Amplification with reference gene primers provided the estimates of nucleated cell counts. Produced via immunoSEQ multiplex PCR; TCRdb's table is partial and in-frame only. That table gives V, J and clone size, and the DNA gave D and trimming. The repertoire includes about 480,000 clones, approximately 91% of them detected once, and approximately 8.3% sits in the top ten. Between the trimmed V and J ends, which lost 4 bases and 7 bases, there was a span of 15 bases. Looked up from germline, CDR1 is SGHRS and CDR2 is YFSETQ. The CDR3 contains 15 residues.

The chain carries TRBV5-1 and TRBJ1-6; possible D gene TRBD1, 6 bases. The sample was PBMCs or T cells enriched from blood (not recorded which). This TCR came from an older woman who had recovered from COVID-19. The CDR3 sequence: CASSRNSQGNSPLHF. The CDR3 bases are TGCGCCAGCAGCCGGAACAGCCAGGGGAATTCACCCCTCCACTTT.